The TCR beta chain under discussion was sequenced for a study of shared clonotypes between healthy human individuals. Study-wide results and limits: Rarefaction showed that sequencing of sorted subsets was incomplete (despite large depth). Sharing across four donors was highest in naive CD4 (around 5%) and lowest in memory CD8 (approximately 0.4%). Shared clonotypes across all four donors exceeded non-shared ones in generation probability.

Repertoires were generated with immunoSEQ multiplex PCR, while TCRdb's copy carries only in-frame clones and drops some. The top ten clones hold 1.5% to 2% of a sample with some 630,000 clones, less than 80% of them seen once. In regard to this clone: Antigen: not known. The sample carries other DNA sequences with the same CDR3.

Nashville, Tennessee was home to all donors, each a Caucasian adult. Trimming removed 3 bases from V and 1 base from J, with 6 bases in between. Looked up from germline, CDR1 is MDHEN and CDR2 is SYDVKM. This CDR3 comprises 13 residues. The specimen was memory CD4+ T cells sorted from blood. Subset meaning: CD45RA-negative fraction. The chain couples TRBV28 to TRBJ1-2; no clear D. The receptor comes from a woman in her 30s in good health. The CDR3 spells CASSFGGNYGYTF. Written as DNA, the CDR3 is TGTGCCAGCAGTTTCGGTGGTAACTATGGCTACACCTTC.